This T cell receptor beta chain derives from a study of identical twins. Many counts were recorded for this clonotype. Its cognate antigen is unknown. Among all donors, each was a healthy Caucasian. Findings and caveats of the study: Part of the zero-insertion signal could reflect confounding by invariant MAIT and iNKT cells. Cross-sectional statistical analysis, not tracking of the same donors, underpinned the conclusions.

Unique molecular identifiers were present on the cDNA, and a universal primer site came from template switching. TCRdb itself ran the 5' RACE reads through MiXCR, one entry per CDR3 protein. The data hold about 250,000 distinct CDR3 sequences, with roughly 13% observed a single time. From germline, CDR1 is SEHNR and CDR2 FQNEAQ (reference sequence). The trim removed 5 bases at V and 6 bases at J, leaving 4 bases unmatched. The CDR3 covers 14 residues. The gene calls are TRBV7-9 and TRBJ1-1; 12 nucleotides match TRBD1. Sequencing was performed on memory (CD45RO+) T cells sorted from blood. The TCR originated in a woman aged 18-29 years in good health. The CDR3: CASSRWDRGPEAFF. The DNA of the CDR3 is TGTGCCAGCAGCCGGTGGGACAGGGGGCCTGAAGCTTTCTTT.